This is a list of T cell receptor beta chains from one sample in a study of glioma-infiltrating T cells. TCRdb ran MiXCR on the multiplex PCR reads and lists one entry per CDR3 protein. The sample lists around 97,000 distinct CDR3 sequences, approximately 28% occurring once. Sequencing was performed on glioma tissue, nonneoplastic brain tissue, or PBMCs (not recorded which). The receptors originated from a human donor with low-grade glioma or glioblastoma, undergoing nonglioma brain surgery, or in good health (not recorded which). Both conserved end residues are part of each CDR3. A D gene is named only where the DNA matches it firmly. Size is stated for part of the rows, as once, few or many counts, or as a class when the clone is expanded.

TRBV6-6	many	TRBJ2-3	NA	CASSYQGRPGDTQYF	TGTGCCAGCAGTTACCAGGGTCGCCCCGGAGATACGCAGTATTTT
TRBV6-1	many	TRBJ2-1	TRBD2	CASRQYPLAGEPNEQFF	TGTGCCAGCAGACAGTACCCTCTAGCGGGGGAGCCTAATGAGCAGTTCTTC
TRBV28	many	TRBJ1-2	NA	CASSFARNYGYTF	TGTGCCAGCAGTTTTGCCAGGAACTATGGCTACACCTTC
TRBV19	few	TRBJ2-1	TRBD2	CASSPSGLGEQFF	TGTGCCAGTAGTCCATCGGGACTAGGAGAGCAGTTCTTC
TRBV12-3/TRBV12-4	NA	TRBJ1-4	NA	CASSFWEGEKLFF	TGTGCCAGCAGTTTTTGGGAGGGCGAAAAACTGTTTTTT
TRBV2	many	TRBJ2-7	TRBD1	CASSPTGVHEQYF	TGTGCCAGCAGTCCGACAGGGGTGCACGAGCAGTACTTC
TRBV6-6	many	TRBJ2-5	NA	CASSYGVATQETQYF	TGTGCCAGCAGTTACGGGGTAGCAACCCAAGAGACCCAGTACTTC
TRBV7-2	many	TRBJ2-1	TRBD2	CASSLASGGAGNEQFF	TGTGCCAGCAGCTTAGCTAGCGGGGGGGCTGGCAATGAGCAGTTCTTC
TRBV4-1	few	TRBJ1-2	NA	CASSQERGRDYGYTF	TGCGCCAGCAGCCAAGAGCGTGGCAGGGATTATGGCTACACCTTC
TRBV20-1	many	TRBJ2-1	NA	CSASSYNEQFF	TGCAGTGCTTCGAGCTACAATGAGCAGTTCTTC
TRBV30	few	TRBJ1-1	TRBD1	CAWSVTGQGAIDAFF	TGTGCCTGGAGTGTTACCGGACAGGGGGCGATTGATGCTTTCTTT
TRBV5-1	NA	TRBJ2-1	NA	CASSPLVQEDNEQFF	TGCGCCAGCAGCCCCTTGGTGCAGGAGGACAATGAGCAGTTCTTC
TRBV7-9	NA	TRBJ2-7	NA	CASSLGTENYEQYF	TGTGCCAGCAGTCTCGGGACGGAAAACTACGAGCAGTACTTC
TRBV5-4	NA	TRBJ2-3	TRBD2	CAIHGTSGGSGDTQYF	TGTGCCATCCACGGGACCAGCGGGGGGAGTGGAGATACGCAGTATTTT
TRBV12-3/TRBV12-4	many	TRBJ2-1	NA	CASSSYNEQFF	TGTGCCAGCAGTTCCTACAATGAGCAGTTCTTC
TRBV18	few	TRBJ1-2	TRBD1	CASSPTAGTGFGYTF	TGTGCCAGCTCACCTACCGCCGGGACAGGGTTTGGCTACACCTTC
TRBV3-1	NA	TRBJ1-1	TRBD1	CASSGTANTEAFF	TGTGCCAGCAGCGGGACAGCAAACACTGAAGCTTTCTTT
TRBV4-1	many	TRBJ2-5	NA	CASSQDSAPGETQYF	TGCGCCAGCAGCCAAGATAGCGCTCCCGGGGAGACCCAGTACTTC
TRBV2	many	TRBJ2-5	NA	CASSVLGQSQETQYF	TGTGCCAGCAGTGTTCTGGGGCAGTCTCAAGAGACCCAGTACTTC
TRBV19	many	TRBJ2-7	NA	CASSPSLTSLYEQYF	TGTGCCAGTAGTCCGTCCCTTACTAGCCTCTACGAGCAGTACTTC
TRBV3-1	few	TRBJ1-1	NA	CASSQDFGYNEAFF	TGTGCCAGCAGCCAAGACTTCGGGTACAATGAAGCTTTCTTT
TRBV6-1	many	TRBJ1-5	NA	CASSPAGAGHHQPQHF	TGTGCCAGCAGTCCCGCCGGGGCAGGGCATCATCAGCCCCAGCATTTT
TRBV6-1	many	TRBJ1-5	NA	CASREGGNQPQHF	TGTGCCAGCAGGGAGGGTGGCAATCAGCCCCAGCATTTT
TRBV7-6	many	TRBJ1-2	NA	CASSPGGYTF	TGTGCCAGCAGCCCCGGAGGCTACACCTTC
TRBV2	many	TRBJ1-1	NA	CASRIQGLNPEAFF	TGTGCCAGCAGAATTCAGGGTTTGAACCCTGAAGCTTTCTTT
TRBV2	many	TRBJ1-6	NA	CASRTASSYNSPLHF	TGTGCCAGCAGGACAGCTAGCTCCTATAATTCACCCCTCCACTTT
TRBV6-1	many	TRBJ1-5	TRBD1	CASGVRTGMNQPQHF	TGTGCCAGCGGGGTCAGGACAGGGATGAATCAGCCCCAGCATTTT
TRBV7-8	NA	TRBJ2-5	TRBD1	CASSARGDRGQETQYF	TGTGCCAGCAGCGCTCGGGGGGACAGGGGGCAAGAGACCCAGTACTTC
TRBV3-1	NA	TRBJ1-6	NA	CASSLGIRGNSPLHF	TGTGCCAGCAGTCTAGGGATCCGGGGTAATTCACCCCTCCACTTT
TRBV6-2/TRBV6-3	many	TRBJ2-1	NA	CASSYLGGGPYNEQFF	TGTGCCAGCAGTTACTTGGGTGGGGGACCCTACAATGAGCAGTTCTTC
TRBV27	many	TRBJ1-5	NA	CASRVNSQYNQPQHF	TGTGCCAGCAGGGTAAACAGCCAGTATAATCAGCCCCAGCATTTT
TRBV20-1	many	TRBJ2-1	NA	CSARRQTEQFF	TGCAGTGCTAGGAGGCAAACGGAGCAGTTCTTC
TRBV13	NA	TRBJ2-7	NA	CASSQSYEQYF	TGTGCCAGCAGCCAAAGCTACGAGCAGTACTTC
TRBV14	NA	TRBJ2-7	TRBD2	CASSEEFVASGDFAEQYF	TGTGCCAGCAGCGAAGAATTCGTCGCTAGCGGGGACTTCGCCGAGCAGTACTTC
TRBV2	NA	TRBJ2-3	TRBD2	CASSEAAGGWGTDTQYF	TGTGCCAGCAGTGAAGCAGCGGGGGGGTGGGGCACAGATACGCAGTATTTT
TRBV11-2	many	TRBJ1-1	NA	CASTGKMNTEAFF	TGTGCCAGCACCGGGAAGATGAACACTGAAGCTTTCTTT
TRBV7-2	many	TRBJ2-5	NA	CASSSSLAIQETQYF	TGTGCCAGCAGCAGCAGCTTAGCAATCCAAGAGACCCAGTACTTC
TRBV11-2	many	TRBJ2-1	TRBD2	CASSPGSGGNEQFF	TGTGCCAGCAGCCCGGGGAGCGGGGGCAATGAGCAGTTCTTC
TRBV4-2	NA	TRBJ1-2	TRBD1	CASIQAGTGGFYGYTF	TGTGCCAGCATCCAGGCCGGGACAGGGGGTTTCTATGGCTACACCTTC
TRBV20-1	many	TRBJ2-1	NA	CSVPHSLSSYNEQFF	TGCAGTGTTCCTCATTCTTTAAGCTCCTACAATGAGCAGTTCTTC
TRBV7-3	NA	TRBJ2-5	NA	CASSLHPGVKETQYF	TGTGCCAGCAGCTTACACCCAGGGGTTAAAGAGACCCAGTACTTC
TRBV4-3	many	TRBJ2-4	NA	CASSQERAVKNIQYF	TGCGCCAGCAGCCAAGAACGGGCCGTCAAAAACATTCAGTACTTC
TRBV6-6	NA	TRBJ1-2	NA	CASSYGPQTYGYTF	TGTGCCAGCAGTTACGGTCCCCAAACCTATGGCTACACCTTC
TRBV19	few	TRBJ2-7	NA	CASSIGSGFRQIYEQYF	TGTGCCAGTAGTATAGGTTCGGGGTTTCGGCAGATCTACGAGCAGTACTTC
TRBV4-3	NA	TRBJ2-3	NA	CASSLNRDTRYF	TGCGCCAGCAGCCTTAATCGGGATACGCGGTATTTT
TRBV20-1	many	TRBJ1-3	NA	CSAPKGNTIYF	TGCAGTGCGCCTAAAGGGAACACCATATATTTT
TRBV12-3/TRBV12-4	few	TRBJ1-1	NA	CACEIQSYTEAFF	TGTGCCTGTGAGATACAGTCATACACTGAAGCTTTCTTT
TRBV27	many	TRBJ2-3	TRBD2	CASSLTQLAGAADTQYF	TGTGCCAGCAGTTTAACTCAACTAGCGGGGGCCGCAGATACGCAGTATTTT
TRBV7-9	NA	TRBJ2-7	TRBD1	CASSLGGQVYEQYF	TGTGCCAGCAGCTTAGGGGGACAGGTCTACGAGCAGTACTTC